This T cell receptor (beta chain) was documented in a study of blood T cell repertoires in COVID-19. Study-wide background: Acute and convalescent COVID-19 samples came from the United States, Italy and Spain. From T cells, B-cell-depleted T cells, or PBMCs came the material, which was cDNA or gDNA.

The CDR3 runs to 13 residues. As handled by the study authors: Reference gene primer amplification gave nucleated cell count estimates. The repertoire was sequenced with immunoSEQ multiplex PCR; TCRdb's copy has only in-frame clones and lacks some. For V, J and clone size, that table is used; D and trimming come from the DNA. The sample lists under 15,000 clones; 65% to 90% were seen once. With regard to this clone: One end of the junction varies from germline; a read error may be responsible. The sample holds other DNA sequences that translate to the same CDR3.

The chain uses TRBV12-3 or TRBV12-4 and TRBJ2-7; 10 bases are a match to TRBD1. The TCR comes from a man aged 40-49 years with active or convalescent COVID-19. Sequenced material: peripheral blood. CDR3 nucleotides: TGCGCCAGCAGTGGGGACAGGGGCTACGAGCAGTACTTC. Its protein is CASSGDRGYEQYF.